The T cell receptor (beta chain) under discussion was sequenced for a study of blood T cell repertoires in COVID-19. Study information: T cells, B-cell-depleted T cells, or PBMCs supplied cDNA or gDNA.

The germline V gene encodes CDR1 SGHTA and CDR2 FQGTGA. The V gene lost 0 bases and the J gene lost 8 bases, with 14 bases spanning the gap. The CDR3 totals 15 residues. This clone has only a few counts. The age range of participants was 18 to 89 years, with residence in about two dozen US areas. Each participant's cohort was designated according to participant-reported clinical history. Under the authors' procedure: The authors estimated nucleated cell counts from reference gene primer amplification. Assay: immunoSEQ multiplex PCR; the TCRdb copy retains only in-frame clones and omits some. That table furnishes V, J and clone size, whereas the DNA furnished D and trimming. The sample consists of roughly 200,000 clones, roughly 85% of them appearing once.

The TCR was taken from a man aged 35-49 years who had recovered from COVID-19. The sequenced material came from PBMCs or T cells enriched from blood (not recorded which). The V gene is TRBV7-3, the J gene TRBJ2-1; perhaps TRBD2 as D (5 bases). The CDR3 here is CASSLTSGLRDEQFF. In DNA form, the CDR3 reads TGTGCCAGCAGCTTAACGAGCGGTCTAAGGGATGAGCAGTTCTTC.